This T cell receptor beta chain was obtained from a study of blood T cell repertoires in COVID-19. The assay was immunoSEQ multiplex PCR, and TCRdb's table has in-frame clones only and misses some. The sample yields 90,000 or so clones, about 86% seen once. Per the germline V gene, CDR1 is SGHTA and CDR2 is FQGNSA. The CDR3 sequence is 16 residues long. V was pared by 3 bases and J by 4 bases, with 11 bases of the junction left unmatched. Source material: peripheral blood. The receptor was isolated from an elderly man with active or convalescent COVID-19. The gene calls are TRBV7-2 and TRBJ2-5, with TRBD1 identical over 7 bases. As DNA, the CDR3 is TGTGCCAGCAGCTTGCGCCCGTTTCGGACAGGAGAGACCCAGTACTTC. Encoded protein: CASSLRPFRTGETQYF.